A single sample gave rise to the 23 T cell receptor beta chains below, sequenced in a study of blood T cell repertoires in COVID-19. Profiling relied on immunoSEQ multiplex PCR, and the TCRdb table lists in-frame clones only, not all of them. The sample has over 150,000 clones, 80% seen once; the top ten hold 3% to 3.5%. The sample was PBMCs or T cells enriched from blood (not recorded which). These receptors came from an older woman who had recovered from COVID-19.

This rearrangement joins TRBV2 to TRBJ2-3; 8 nucleotides match TRBD2. This CDR3 has 24 residues. Germline assignment: CDR1 SNHLY and CDR2 FYNNEI. V was pared by 2 bases and J by 6 bases, with 34 bases of the junction left unmatched. CDR3 bases: TGTGCCAGCAGTGAAAAAGGGTTGGTCATAACTGCACCCGGTAGCGGGGAAGGATGGGATACGCAGTATTTT. Translating gives CASSEKGLVITAPGSGEGWDTQYF.

CDR3 nucleotide sequence: TGTGCCAGCAGCCAAGAAACGGCGGATTACGAGCAGTACTTC. This sequence encodes CASSQETADYEQYF. The chain couples TRBV4-2 to TRBJ2-7; no clear D. Germline CDR1 reads LGHNA; CDR2 reads YNFKEQ. V lost 0 bases, J lost 4 bases, and 10 bases lay in between. The CDR3 consists of 14 residues.

CDR3 sequence: CATSPGGAKSSNTEAFF. As DNA, the CDR3 is TGTGCCACCAGTCCCGGTGGGGCTAAGAGTTCGAACACTGAAGCTTTCTTT. The gene calls are TRBV24-1 and TRBJ1-1; tentatively, D is TRBD1 (5 bases). The CDR3 loop spans 17 amino acids. With 6 bases removed from V and 1 base from J, the gap between germline ends came to 20 bases. CDR1 KGHDR and CDR2 SFDVKD come from the germline V gene.

The chain uses TRBV5-1 and TRBJ1-1, with D unclear. Germline V gene sequence: CDR1 SGHRS, CDR2 YFSETQ. The CDR3 runs 14 residues. The V end lost 0 bases, the J end lost 2 bases, and 8 bases lay between the germline ends. The CDR3 nucleotides read TGCGCCAGCAGCTTGGATGTCAGAAACACTGAAGCTTTCTTT. Residues: CASSLDVRNTEAFF.

This clone was counted at least ten times. V is TRBV30 and J is TRBJ2-1, with TRBD2 matching 13 bases. This CDR3 has 15 amino acids. Trimming removed 0 bases from V and 6 bases from J; junction bases left unmatched: 2. Germline loops: CDR1 GTSNPN, CDR2 SVGIG (reference sequence). CDR3 protein: CAWSVLAGGTNEQFF. The CDR3 coding sequence is TGTGCCTGGAGTGTACTAGCGGGGGGGACCAATGAGCAGTTCTTC.

The chain recombines TRBV24-1 with TRBJ2-5; 7 bases match TRBD1. Germline assignment: CDR1 KGHDR and CDR2 SFDVKD. After removal of 4 bases from V and 3 bases from J, the junction contained 7 bases not matched to a gene. The CDR3 runs to 15 residues. Here the CDR3 reads CATSDPNRGEETQYF. DNA of the CDR3: TGTGCCACCAGTGACCCCAACAGGGGAGAAGAGACCCAGTACTTC.

The J gene is TRBJ2-3, the V gene TRBV3-1 (or the pseudogene TRBV3-2); 8 bases line up with TRBD2. From germline, CDR1 is LGHDT and CDR2 YNNKEL (reference sequence). The CDR3 contains 14 residues. With V trimmed by 6 bases and J by 1 base, 3 bases remained unmatched. Written as DNA, the CDR3 is TGTGCCAGCAGTCCGGGACTAGGCACAGATACGCAGTATTTT. Its protein product is CASSPGLGTDTQYF.

This clone came up a few times. This chain connects TRBV27 to TRBJ2-3, with 10 positions matching TRBD2. The V and J ends lost 2 bases and 4 bases, in that order; junction bases with no gene match: 3. Germline assignment: CDR1 MNHEY and CDR2 SMNVEV (reference sequence). The CDR3 has 15 residues. CDR3 nucleotide sequence: TGTGCCAGCAGTTTAGAGCGGGGGGGTTCAGATACGCAGTATTTT. Protein: CASSLERGGSDTQYF.

This clone came up a few times. The chain carries TRBV15 and TRBJ2-7; 9 positions agree with TRBD2. Trimming took 0 bases from V and 7 from J; bases not matched to a gene: 7. This CDR3 contains 15 residues. Germline V gives CDR1 LNHNV, CDR2 YYDKDF (reference sequence). DNA of the CDR3: TGTGCCACCAGCAGAGATCGGGCTAGCGGGGAGGAGCAGTACTTC. Its translation: CATSRDRASGEEQYF. The complete variable domain, with remaining parts taken from reference TRBV15 and TRBJ2-7, reads DAMVIQNPRYQVTQFGKPVTLSCSQTLNHNVMYWYQQKSSQAPKLLFHYYDKDFNNEADTPDNFQSRRPNTSFCFLDIRSPGLGDTAMYLCATSRDRASGEEQYFGPGTRLTVT.

The chain recombines TRBV2 with TRBJ1-1, with 8 positions matching TRBD1. This CDR3 has 15 residues. V was clipped by 6 bases and J by 3 bases; unmatched bases: 9. The germline CDR1 and CDR2 sequences are SNHLY and FYNNEI. Here the CDR3 DNA reads TGTGCCAGCAGACGGGGGACAGGAACTCACACTGAAGCTTTCTTT. Protein product: CASRRGTGTHTEAFF.

The CDR3 region has the DNA TGCGCCAGCAGCCCCTTTCGGGGCACAGATACGCAGTATTTT. Its translation is CASSPFRGTDTQYF. The V gene is TRBV5-1, the J gene TRBJ2-3; no firm D call. Germline V gene sequence: CDR1 SGHRS, CDR2 YFSETQ. V shed 4 bases and J shed 1 base, with 10 bases lying between them. CDR3 length: 14 residues. The whole variable domain, remainder taken from reference TRBV5-1 and TRBJ2-3, is KAGVTQTPRYLIKTRGQQVTLSCSPISGHRSVSWYQQTPGQGLQFLFEYFSETQRNKGNFPGRFSGRQFSNSRSEMNVSTLELGDSALYLCASSPFRGTDTQYFGPGTRLTVL.

This chain links TRBV7-2 with TRBJ2-5; tentative D call: TRBD2 (7 bases). Germline V gene lookup returns CDR1 SGHTA and CDR2 FQGNSA. V was shortened by 4 bases and J by 1 base, with 10 bases between the two germline ends. The CDR3 sequence is 14 residues long. The DNA for the CDR3 is TGTGCCAGCAGCTGGGGGGGGGCCCAAGAGACCCAGTACTTC. Protein: CASSWGGAQETQYF.

The chain recombines TRBV7-3 with TRBJ2-3; 12 nucleotides agree with TRBD2. Germline V gene sequence: CDR1 SGHTA, CDR2 FQGTGA. The CDR3 loop spans 17 amino acids. J lost 6 bases, V lost 5 bases, and 12 bases had no gene match. CDR3 nucleotide sequence: TGTGCCAGCAGCGCCACCCCTAGCGGGGGGGAATTCGATACGCAGTATTTT. This gives the protein CASSATPSGGEFDTQYF.

V and J are TRBV5-1 and TRBJ1-2; D is ambiguous. Per the germline V gene, CDR1 is SGHRS and CDR2 is YFSETQ. This CDR3 is 16 amino acids long. V lost 0 bases, J lost 2 bases, and 14 bases lay in between. The CDR3 DNA is TGCGCCAGCAGCTTGGACGGCCGAGGGAGAAACTATGGCTACACCTTC. This codes for CASSLDGRGRNYGYTF.

V and J are TRBV15 and TRBJ1-1; D remains ambiguous. Germline values: CDR1 LNHNV, CDR2 YYDKDF (reference sequence). The CDR3 contains 13 residues. V dropped 2 bases and J dropped 7 bases, with 11 bases sitting between them. DNA for the CDR3: TGTGCCACCAGCAGAAGGACGGGGTATGAAGCTTTCTTT. Protein: CATSRRTGYEAFF. Looking up the rest from reference TRBV15 and TRBJ1-1 gives the full variable domain: DAMVIQNPRYQVTQFGKPVTLSCSQTLNHNVMYWYQQKSSQAPKLLFHYYDKDFNNEADTPDNFQSRRPNTSFCFLDIRSPGLGDTAMYLCATSRRTGYEAFFGQGTRLTVV.

Concerning this clone: The limits of the CDR3 on the DNA are not certain, so only TCRdb's listed CDR3 is given. The chain is built from TRBV6-2 or TRBV6-3 and TRBJ1-2; TRBD1 is taken as the D call from the table, unchecked against the DNA. 14 amino acids form the CDR3, both terminal residues included. The germline gives CDR1 MNHEY, CDR2 SVGEGT. Here the CDR3 reads CASSYSTGWANGTF.

The V and J genes are TRBV7-8 and TRBJ2-2; D perhaps matches TRBD2 (6 bases). V lost 1 base and J 5 bases, leaving 14 bases between the germline ends. The CDR3 loop spans 16 amino acids. The germline V gene has CDR1 SGHVS and CDR2 FQNEAQ. The CDR3 region has the DNA TGTGCCAGCAGCTTAGTTACGGGGGAAGGAACCGGGGAGCTGTTTTTT. Its translation: CASSLVTGEGTGELFF.

The chain carries TRBV7-2 and TRBJ2-6; tentative D call: TRBD2 (5 bases). The CDR3 is 17 residues long. Germline V CDR1 and CDR2: SGHTA, FQGNSA. Trimming removed 1 base from V and 0 bases from J, with 10 bases in between. CDR3 region: CASSLGGKSSGANVLTF. CDR3 nucleotides: TGTGCCAGCAGCTTAGGAGGGAAAAGCTCTGGGGCCAACGTCCTGACTTTC.

The chain links TRBV24-1 to TRBJ2-3, with 9 bases identical to TRBD2. V gave up 7 bases and J gave up 0 bases; unmatched junction bases: 4. CDR3 length equals 15 residues. In germline, CDR1 is KGHDR, CDR2 SFDVKD. The CDR3 DNA reads TGTGCCACCAGCGCGGGGGGGAAGAGCACAGATACGCAGTATTTT. It translates to CATSAGGKSTDTQYF.

The chain joins TRBV14 to TRBJ2-1, with 9 bases lining up with TRBD2. Germline V gives CDR1 SGHDN, CDR2 FVKESK. The V gene end was trimmed by 1 base and the J gene end by 2 bases; junction bases not matched to a gene: 15. The CDR3 runs 20 residues. The CDR3 DNA reads as TGTGCCAGCAGCCAAGTGGGACCCTCCTTGCGGGGGGGACCCTACAATGAGCAGTTCTTC. As protein: CASSQVGPSLRGGPYNEQFF.

This rearrangement joins TRBV7-2 to TRBJ2-2, with 9 bases identical to TRBD1. V shed 3 bases and J 6 bases; nucleotides not matched to a gene: 5. The CDR3 extends over 15 amino acids. The germline V gene encodes CDR1 SGHTA and CDR2 FQGNSA. The CDR3 region has the DNA TGTGCCAGCAGCTTCCGGGACAGGGACCCCGGGGAGCTGTTTTTT. This translates into CASSFRDRDPGELFF.

V usage is TRBV13 and J usage is TRBJ2-1; D unresolved. The CDR3 contains 12 residues. The germline V gene encodes CDR1 PRHDT and CDR2 FYEKMQ (reference sequence). With 6 bases removed from V and 11 bases from J, the gap between germline ends came to 14 bases. The CDR3 loop is CASSLEERKQFF. The CDR3 nucleotides read TGTGCCAGCAGTCTAGAGGAACGCAAGCAGTTCTTC.

This chain uses TRBV19 with TRBJ1-2; 8 nucleotides match TRBD1. The CDR3 contains 14 residues. The trim removed 1 base at V and 8 bases at J, leaving 6 bases unmatched. Germline loops: CDR1 LNHDA, CDR2 SQIVND (reference sequence). Here the CDR3 reads CASSIGDRGEGYTF. The CDR3 DNA reads TGTGCCAGTAGTATAGGAGACAGGGGAGAGGGCTACACCTTC.